The present entry profiles one TCR beta chain with its context. Specified time point: peripheral blood 6 weeks after treatment start. Into every PCR, synthetic TCR analog templates were spiked. TCRdb's copy holds only in-frame clones and misses some; the assay was immunoSEQ multiplex PCR. The sample includes around 110,000 clones, approximately 90% of them seen just once. Deletions cut 5 bases from V and 8 bases from J, with 15 bases between. The CDR3 extends over 14 amino acids. Germline V gene data show CDR1 as LNHNV and CDR2 as YYDKDF (reference sequence). This specimen belongs to a study of PD-L1 blockade in urothelial cancer. At the level of the study: Between 0 and 3 prior chemotherapy regimens had been given to patients.

The chain carries TRBV15 and TRBJ1-4, with a tentative D call TRBD1 (5 bases). The sequencing used PBMCs, collected around atezolizumab (anti-PD-L1) treatment. This sequence originates from a man aged 55 to 70 with urothelial cancer. CDR3: CATSGRGGREKLFF. In DNA, the CDR3 is TGTGCCACCAGCGGCCGCGGGGGGAGGGAAAAACTGTTTTTT.